Here is one TCR beta chain with its context. This CDR3 spans 14 amino acids. CDR1 and CDR2 (germline): SGHAT, FQNNGV. Deletions cut 5 bases from V and 3 bases from J, with 14 bases between. The repertoire was sequenced with immunoSEQ multiplex PCR; TCRdb's copy has only in-frame clones and lacks some. The sample includes just over 150,000 clones, 93% of them seen just once. These data come from a study of control samples from healthy donors and cancer patients. The sequenced sample consisted of blood. V and J are TRBV11-2 and TRBJ2-7; either TRBD1 or TRBD2 may fit D (5 bases each). The TCR comes from a man aged 50 or older in good health. The CDR3 DNA sequence: TGTGCCAGCAGCGCCCCGGGACGGATCTACGAGCAGTACTTC. It codes for CASSAPGRIYEQYF.